The present T cell receptor beta chain was sequenced within a study of shared clonotypes between healthy human individuals. Turning to the study itself: Two women and three men aged 18 to 49 served as donors. Plates per donor: three CD4 naive, three CD4 memory, two CD8 naive, one CD8 memory.

Adult Caucasians living in Nashville, Tennessee made up all of the donors. For this clone: What it binds is not known.

Study outcomes and limitations: Generally, estimated richness proved larger in naive subsets than it did in memory subsets.

Per the germline V gene, CDR1 is LNHDA and CDR2 is SQIVND (reference sequence). This CDR3 region has 14 residues. Trimming took off 3 bases at V and 6 bases at J, with 13 bases between the two ends. This table comes from immunoSEQ multiplex PCR, and its TCRdb copy is limited to in-frame clones, with some not included. The sample has millions of clones; approximately 95% are singletons. Sequencing was performed on naive CD4+ T cells from PBMCs. Stated subset: CD45RA+ positively selected. The sequence derives from a man between 18 and 35 years old in good health. Some clones in this sample may be carry-over from other donors' samples. The V and J genes are TRBV19 and TRBJ2-3; D perhaps matches TRBD2 (5 bases). The CDR3 region has the DNA TGTGCCAGTAGTATCTGGCTAGCCGGCGATACGCAGTATTTT. Protein: CASSIWLAGDTQYF.